The source of this T cell receptor beta chain is a study of beta chain features in type 1 diabetes. Study-wide findings and caveats: The study found fewer insertions and more deletions at VDJ junctions in type 1 diabetes patients.

Via CD45RO/CCR7/CD25/CD127/CD95/CD27, cells of the CD4+ naive, central memory, regulatory and stem cell-like memory subsets were sorted. What was sequenced were expressed TCRB transcripts, since all of the isolated RNA had been reverse transcribed. The repertoire was sequenced with immunoSEQ multiplex PCR; TCRdb's copy has only in-frame clones and lacks some. The table shows about 42,000 clones, with about 50% occurring only once. This clone was seen more than once but under ten times. Its specificity is not known. The clonotype originates from a woman in her thirties in good health. Input material: stem cell memory CD4+ T cells from blood.

CDR3 amino acids: CASSFSGLSYEQYF. CDR3 DNA: TGTGCCAGCAGTTTCAGCGGGCTCTCCTACGAGCAGTACTTC. The J gene is TRBJ2-7, the V gene TRBV28, with D possibly matching TRBD2 (6 bases). The CDR3 is made up of 14 amino acids. Germline V lookup: CDR1 MDHEN, CDR2 SYDVKM. Deletions cut 3 bases from V and 0 bases from J, with 9 bases between.